The rows below give T cell receptor beta chains drawn from one sample of a study of T-cell reconstitution after alpha-beta-depleted transplantation in children. TCRdb redid the calling of the PCR reads with MiXCR, one entry per CDR3 protein. The table has approximately 500,000 distinct CDR3 sequences, over 9.5% seen once. This specimen consisted of PBMCs, obtained before TCRalphabeta/CD19-depleted stem cell transplant. The receptors were gathered from a child aged 2 to 10 with inherited bone marrow failure, due to receive a stem cell transplant. Each CDR3 is given with its conserved first and last residue. D genes are given only for firm matches. Size values are once, few and many counts, or a class for expanded clones, and some rows have none.

>TRBV20-1|.|TRBJ1-3|13|many
CSASPRSGNTIYF
TGCAGTGCTTCTCCCAGGTCTGGAAACACCATATATTTT
>TRBV28|.|TRBJ2-3|12|many
CATLGLSDTQYF
TGTGCCACCTTGGGACTCTCAGATACGCAGTATTTT
>TRBV30|TRBD1|TRBJ2-1|16|.
CAWSRPSGGFYNEQFF
TGTGCCTGGAGTCGCCCTTCAGGGGGCTTCTACAATGAGCAGTTCTTC
>TRBV5-6|.|TRBJ1-2|12|many
CASSLEGDGYTF
TGTGCCAGCAGCTTGGAGGGTGATGGCTACACCTTC
>TRBV5-1|.|TRBJ2-2|17|many
CASSLVELVLNTGELFF
TGCGCCAGCAGCTTGGTTGAATTAGTCCTGAACACCGGGGAGCTGTTTTTT
>TRBV6-1|TRBD1|TRBJ1-2|15|many
CASSPLTWTGYGYTF
TGTGCCAGCAGTCCTCTGACGTGGACAGGGTATGGCTACACCTTC
>TRBV27|.|TRBJ2-4|17|many
CASTARGGIIAKNIQYF
TGTGCCAGCACCGCCCGTGGCGGGATAATCGCCAAAAACATTCAGTACTTC
>TRBV4-2|TRBD1|TRBJ2-7|17|few
CASSPFFIGQGVHEQYF
TGTGCCAGCAGCCCCTTTTTCATAGGACAGGGTGTTCACGAGCAGTACTTC
>TRBV4-3|.|TRBJ2-7|17|.
CASSQDWPAPISYEQYF
TGCGCCAGCAGCCAAGATTGGCCAGCGCCTATCTCCTACGAGCAGTACTTC
>TRBV7-9|TRBD2|TRBJ2-1|14|many
CASSLATSINEQFF
TGTGCCAGCAGCTTGGCGACTAGCATCAATGAGCAGTTCTTC
>TRBV29-1|TRBD1|TRBJ2-7|15|.
CSVEQVGQGSYEQYF
TGCAGCGTTGAACAGGTAGGACAGGGCTCCTACGAGCAGTACTTC
>TRBV28|.|TRBJ2-5|13|.
CASRLDGEETQYF
TGTGCCAGCCGCCTCGACGGGGAGGAGACCCAGTACTTC
>TRBV13|TRBD2|TRBJ2-1|16|few
CASSLVDREGLDEQFF
TGTGCCAGCAGCTTAGTGGACCGGGAGGGCTTGGATGAGCAGTTCTTC
>TRBV10-2|.|TRBJ2-1|14|many
CASSGADFNNEQFF
TGCGCCAGCAGTGGGGCGGATTTTAACAATGAGCAGTTCTTC
>TRBV20-1|TRBD1|TRBJ1-5|16|many
CSPRQWDEGAGQPQHF
TGCAGCCCGAGGCAGTGGGACGAGGGGGCAGGTCAGCCCCAGCATTTT
>TRBV27|TRBD2|TRBJ2-1|17|many
CASSQIQAGGPGNEQFF
TGTGCCAGCAGCCAAATACAAGCGGGAGGGCCTGGCAATGAGCAGTTCTTC